Below are 30 T cell receptor beta chains sequenced from a single sample in a study of radiation and T cells in renal cell carcinoma. Noted time point: blood 4 weeks post-SBRT, at nephrectomy. The treatment was: 15 Gy SBRT to primary tumor, nephrectomy 4 weeks later. This table comes from immunoSEQ multiplex PCR, and its TCRdb copy is limited to in-frame clones, with some not included. Altogether 97,000 or so clones are present, 84% being singletons, with the ten largest covering 7.2%. The sample was blood, taken from a patient whose treatment included radiotherapy and nephrectomy. Receptors originate from a man aged 60 to 69 with renal cell carcinoma.

This chain links TRBV5-4 with TRBJ2-1; the D gene could be TRBD1 or TRBD2 (6 bases each). The length of the CDR3 is 13 residues. Germline lookup yields CDR1 SGHNT and CDR2 YYREEE (reference sequence). Trimming shortened V by 4 bases and J by 7 bases, and 12 bases separated the two germline ends. CDR3 in amino acids: CASSMGGGNEQFF. For the CDR3, the DNA is TGTGCCAGCAGCATGGGGGGCGGGAATGAGCAGTTCTTC.

This rearrangement joins TRBV13 to TRBJ2-7; perhaps TRBD1 as D (7 bases). The CDR3 covers 16 residues. Trimming stripped 5 bases from V and 1 base from J, with 18 bases between. Germline V gene data show CDR1 as PRHDT and CDR2 as FYEKMQ (reference sequence). This chain's CDR3 is CASSLRQGGVSYEQYF. The CDR3 coding sequence is TGTGCCAGCAGCCTTAGACAGGGAGGAGTGTCCTACGAGCAGTACTTC.

The chain recombines TRBV18 with TRBJ2-4; D is perhaps TRBD2 (5 bases). Trimming removed 1 base at V and 7 bases at J, with 17 bases between. CDR3 length equals 16 residues. Germline V gives CDR1 KGHSH, CDR2 LQKENI. The CDR3 sequence: CASSPLSGKEANIQYF. CDR3 DNA sequence: TGTGCCAGCTCACCACTGAGCGGAAAGGAAGCTAACATTCAGTACTTC. Full variable domain (remainder filled in from reference TRBV18 and TRBJ2-4): NAGVMQNPRHLVRRRGQEARLRCSPMKGHSHVYWYRQLPEEGLKFMVYLQKENIIDESGMPKERFSAEFPKEGPSILRIQQVVRGDSAAYFCASSPLSGKEANIQYFGAGTRLSVL.

Comment on this clone: The junction shows a germline mismatch at one end, possibly a read error. V usage is TRBV14 and J usage is TRBJ2-1; tentatively, D is TRBD1 or TRBD2 (5 bases each). This CDR3 has 12 amino acids. Germline-derived CDR1 and CDR2 are SGHDN and FVKESK. CDR3 DNA sequence: TGCCACGGGGCCCTCTTGGGCAATGAGCAGTTCTTC. It encodes CHGALLGNEQFF.

The CDR3 sequence is CASSFVINNEKLFF. CDR3 coding DNA: TGTGCCAGCAGCTTCGTGATCAATAATGAAAAACTGTTTTTT. The V gene is TRBV11-2, the J gene TRBJ1-4; D not certain. The germline V and J ends were trimmed by 3 bases and 4 bases, with 9 bases remaining between them. CDR1 SGHAT and CDR2 FQNNGV come from the germline V gene. The CDR3 is 14 amino acids. Full variable domain (rest looked up from reference TRBV11-2 and TRBJ1-4): EAGVAQSPRYKIIEKRQSVAFWCNPISGHATLYWYQQILGQGPKLLIQFQNNGVVDDSQLPKDRFSAERLKGVDSTLKIQPAKLEDSAVYLCASSFVINNEKLFFGSGTQLSVL.

V gene TRBV19 combines with J gene TRBJ1-5, with a tentative D call TRBD1 (5 bases). The CDR3 totals 13 residues. Between the trimmed V and J ends, which lost 3 bases and 11 bases, there was a span of 14 bases. Germline CDR1 and CDR2: LNHDA and SQIVND (reference sequence). The CDR3 region has the DNA TGTGCCAGTAGTATCGGTCAGGTCAGGGCCCAGCATTTT. This translates into CASSIGQVRAQHF.

This chain connects TRBV10-3 to TRBJ2-1; maybe TRBD2 (5 bases). CDR1 and CDR2 from the germline V gene are ENHRY and SYGVKD. The CDR3 totals 14 residues. Trimming took off 0 bases at V and 9 bases at J, with 12 bases between the two ends. The CDR3 bases are TGTGCCATCAGTGAGTCGAGGGAAGACACTGAGCAGTTCTTC. This sequence encodes CAISESREDTEQFF.

This chain links TRBV11-2 with TRBJ2-7; 11 bases fit TRBD2. Trimming cost V 5 bases and J 2 bases; bases outside gene matches: 11. Germline CDR1 is SGHAT and CDR2 is FQNNGV. CDR3 size: 17 residues. In DNA form, the CDR3 reads TGTGCCAGCAGCCTTTTTGCCGTGGGACTAGCGGCCTACGAGCAGTACTTC. Translated: CASSLFAVGLAAYEQYF. Drawing the rest from reference TRBV11-2 and TRBJ2-7, the complete variable domain is EAGVAQSPRYKIIEKRQSVAFWCNPISGHATLYWYQQILGQGPKLLIQFQNNGVVDDSQLPKDRFSAERLKGVDSTLKIQPAKLEDSAVYLCASSLFAVGLAAYEQYFGPGTRLTVT.

This chain connects TRBV5-1 to TRBJ2-3; maybe TRBD1 (7 bases). The germline gives CDR1 SGHRS, CDR2 YFSETQ. The CDR3 runs to 13 residues. V lost 6 bases and J 7 bases, leaving 15 bases between the germline ends. The CDR3 reads CASTETGRNTQYF. Written as DNA, the CDR3 is TGCGCCAGCACCGAGACAGGGAGGAATACGCAGTATTTT.

The gene calls are TRBV19 and TRBJ2-6; D is undetermined. The CDR3 is 18 residues long. The V and J ends lost 6 bases and 2 bases respectively, with 20 bases between them. Germline CDR1 is LNHDA and CDR2 is SQIVND (reference sequence). CDR3 in DNA: TGTGCCAGTAGAAAGGCCGCAAAGGGCTCCGCTGGGGCCAACGTCCTGACTTTC. Amino acids: CASRKAAKGSAGANVLTF. The full variable domain, with the rest looked up from reference TRBV19 and TRBJ2-6, is DGGITQSPKYLFRKEGQNVTLSCEQNLNHDAMYWYRQDPGQGLRLIYYSQIVNDFQKGDIAEGYSVSREKKESFPLTVTSAQKNPTAFYLCASRKAAKGSAGANVLTFGAGSRLTVL.

The CDR3: CAWNAGQGVPEAFF. In DNA, the CDR3 is TGTGCCTGGAACGCCGGACAGGGGGTGCCTGAAGCTTTCTTT. The chain uses TRBV30 and TRBJ1-1; TRBD1 matches at 10 bases. CDR1 GTSNPN and CDR2 SVGIG come from the germline V gene (reference sequence). CDR3 size: 14 residues. V shed 4 bases and J 6 bases; nucleotides not matched to a gene: 8.

V gene TRBV7-2 combines with J gene TRBJ2-2, with 15 bases identical to TRBD2. J lost 7 bases, V lost 5 bases, and 11 bases had no gene match. Germline assignment: CDR1 SGHTA and CDR2 FQGNSA. This CDR3 comprises 18 residues. CDR3 region: CASSLNPGLAGGNGELFF. CDR3 in DNA: TGTGCCAGCAGCCTAAATCCGGGACTAGCGGGAGGTAACGGGGAGCTGTTTTTT.

The genes are TRBV5-4 and TRBJ1-2; D is uncertain. The CDR3 sequence is 14 residues long. Trimming stripped 0 bases from V and 3 bases from J, with 9 bases between. Germline V lookup: CDR1 SGHNT, CDR2 YYREEE (reference sequence). CDR3 region: CASSLGMGYYGYTF. CDR3 nucleotide sequence: TGTGCCAGCAGCTTGGGCATGGGCTACTATGGCTACACCTTC.

V usage is TRBV29-1 and J usage is TRBJ2-5, with D perhaps TRBD1 (5 bases). The CDR3 has 13 residues. V was cut by 5 bases and J by 4 bases, with 14 bases left in between. Germline V gene sequence: CDR1 SQVTM, CDR2 ANQGSEA. CDR3 nucleotides: TGCAGCGTTTCGGACACCGTGGGAGAGACCCAGTACTTC. Encoded protein: CSVSDTVGETQYF. Looking up the rest from reference TRBV29-1 and TRBJ2-5 gives the full variable domain: SAVISQKPSRDICQRGTSLTIQCQVDSQVTMMFWYRQQPGQSLTLIATANQGSEATYESGFVIDKFPISRPNLTFSTLTVSNMSPEDSSIYLCSVSDTVGETQYFGPGTRLLVL.

V is TRBV7-8 and J is TRBJ2-7; D is unclear. Trimming removed 4 bases from V and 0 bases from J, with 4 bases in between. Germline V CDR1 and CDR2: SGHVS, FQNEAQ. The CDR3 sequence is 12 residues long. The DNA for the CDR3 is TGTGCCAGCAGCTCCCTCTCCTACGAGCAGTACTTC. As protein: CASSSLSYEQYF.

This clone was seen a single time. The genes are TRBV5-1 and TRBJ1-1; unclear D gene. Per the germline V gene, CDR1 is SGHRS and CDR2 is YFSETQ. The V end was cut by 0 bases, the J end by 3 bases, with 12 bases between. This CDR3 is 15 amino acids long. CDR3 residues: CASSLDGGLDTEAFF. CDR3 DNA sequence: TGCGCCAGCAGCTTGGATGGAGGGTTGGACACTGAAGCTTTCTTT.

This clone has only a few counts. The J gene is TRBJ1-1, the V gene TRBV15; D unclear. Deletions cut 3 bases from V and 1 base from J, with 15 bases between. The CDR3 consists of 16 residues. CDR1 is LNHNV, CDR2 YYDKDF, per germline (reference sequence). CDR3 sequence: CATSRSRTLENTEAFF. CDR3 in DNA: TGTGCCACCAGCAGGAGCAGGACCCTCGAGAACACTGAAGCTTTCTTT.

The table lists this clone with a few counts. The V gene is TRBV25-1, the J gene TRBJ2-2; no clear D. Germline-derived CDR1 and CDR2 are MGHDK and SYGVNS. The CDR3 totals 13 residues. V was trimmed by 4 bases and J by 7 bases, leaving 10 bases between them. CDR3 nucleotide sequence: TGTGCCAGCAGTGTACTTACCGTCGGGGAGCTGTTTTTT. Its protein is CASSVLTVGELFF.

V gene TRBV4-3 combines with J gene TRBJ2-3, with D possibly matching TRBD2 (5 bases). Germline CDR1 LGHNA, CDR2 YSLEER. Between the trimmed V and J ends, which lost 0 bases and 6 bases, there was a span of 10 bases. The CDR3 runs 14 residues. The CDR3 is CASSQDRAADTQYF. The CDR3 DNA sequence: TGCGCCAGCAGCCAAGATAGAGCGGCGGATACGCAGTATTTT.

As regards this clone: Since a much larger clone is just one base distant, this may be a read error. This chain uses TRBV7-2 with TRBJ2-7; the match to TRBD1 covers 11 bases. This CDR3 has 15 residues. The V gene's germline CDR1 is SGHTA and CDR2 FQGNSA. Trimming took 1 base from V and 2 from J; bases not matched to a gene: 1. The CDR3 protein is CASSLEGQGAYEQYF. CDR3 bases: TGTGCCAGCAGCTTAGAGGGACAGGGGGCCTACGAGCAGTACTTC.

The chain recombines TRBV5-1 with TRBJ2-7, with 10 bases that match TRBD1. This CDR3 comprises 20 residues. Trimming at V came to 1 base and at J to 2 bases, leaving 18 bases not matched to a gene. From germline, CDR1 is SGHRS and CDR2 YFSETQ. The CDR3 loop reads CASSLRSAGLGQGPTYEQYF. The CDR3 DNA sequence: TGCGCCAGCAGCTTGAGATCGGCGGGCTTGGGACAGGGGCCTACCTACGAGCAGTACTTC. Filled out from reference TRBV5-1 and TRBJ2-7, the complete variable domain reads KAGVTQTPRYLIKTRGQQVTLSCSPISGHRSVSWYQQTPGQGLQFLFEYFSETQRNKGNFPGRFSGRQFSNSRSEMNVSTLELGDSALYLCASSLRSAGLGQGPTYEQYFGPGTRLTVT.

The CDR3 nucleotides read TGTGCCAGCAGTGTTGAGGCGTCGGGCAGGTACGAGCAGTACTTC. Amino acids: CASSVEASGRYEQYF. The rearrangement uses TRBV2 and TRBJ2-7, with no clear D. Germline V gene data show CDR1 as SNHLY and CDR2 as FYNNEI. The length of the CDR3 is 15 residues. V lost 4 bases to trimming and J lost 4 bases, with 17 bases between them.

J is TRBJ2-7 and V is TRBV11-2, with 8 nucleotides matching TRBD1. Trimming cost V 5 bases and J 6 bases; bases outside gene matches: 3. The CDR3 consists of 12 residues. The germline CDR1 and CDR2 sequences are SGHAT and FQNNGV. The CDR3 sequence: CASSRTGSEQYF. The DNA for the CDR3 is TGTGCCAGCAGCCGGACAGGGAGCGAGCAGTACTTC.

This clone was seen a few times. The chain is built from TRBV6-1 and TRBJ2-7; the match to TRBD1 covers 9 bases. V dropped 1 base and J dropped 6; count of bases not matched to a gene: 7. This CDR3 comprises 15 residues. Per germline, CDR1 MNHNS and CDR2 SASEGT. The CDR3 sequence is CASSEVDRGSSEQYF. In nucleotides, the CDR3 is TGTGCCAGCAGTGAAGTGGACAGGGGATCAAGCGAGCAGTACTTC.

The chain recombines TRBV27 with TRBJ1-2, with 8 bases identical to TRBD1. The trim removed 2 bases at V and 8 bases at J, leaving 10 bases unmatched. The CDR3 has 15 amino acids. Germline V gene data show CDR1 as MNHEY and CDR2 as SMNVEV (reference sequence). CDR3 in amino acids: CASSLGSGRGQGYTF. CDR3 in DNA: TGTGCCAGCAGTTTAGGCTCCGGCAGGGGGCAAGGCTACACCTTC.

The gene calls are TRBV28 and TRBJ2-1; TRBD1 agrees at 11 bases. The CDR3 runs to 15 residues. J was trimmed by 4 bases and V by 6 bases; bases with no gene match: 5. CDR1 and CDR2 (germline): MDHEN, SYDVKM. In DNA form, the CDR3 reads TGTGCCAGCAGCCAGGACAGGGGGCCGTACAATGAGCAGTTCTTC. Its translation: CASSQDRGPYNEQFF. Complete variable domain (other parts from reference TRBV28 and TRBJ2-1): DVKVTQSSRYLVKRTGEKVFLECVQDMDHENMFWYRQDPGLGLRLIYFSYDVKMKEKGDIPEGYSVSREKKERFSLILESASTNQTSMYLCASSQDRGPYNEQFFGPGTRLTVL.

V gene TRBV4-1 combines with J gene TRBJ1-5; D remains ambiguous. V dropped 6 bases and J dropped 3 bases, with 18 bases sitting between them. Germline-derived CDR1 and CDR2 are MGHRA and YSYEKL. CDR3 length: 16 amino acids. Here the CDR3 reads CASSPPGGPSNQPQHF. For the CDR3, the DNA is TGCGCCAGCAGTCCGCCGGGTGGGCCCTCCAATCAGCCCCAGCATTTT.

J is TRBJ2-2 and V is TRBV2, with D perhaps TRBD1 or TRBD2 (6 bases each). Trimming took off 2 bases at V and 5 bases at J, with 15 bases between the two ends. The CDR3 has 16 amino acids. Germline values: CDR1 SNHLY, CDR2 FYNNEI. The CDR3 region is CASSERRGTITGELFF. CDR3 bases: TGTGCCAGCAGTGAAAGACGCGGGACAATAACCGGGGAGCTGTTTTTT. Using reference TRBV2 and TRBJ2-2 for the parts outside the CDR3, the full variable domain is EPEVTQTPSHQVTQMGQEVILRCVPISNHLYFYWYRQILGQKVEFLVSFYNNEISEKSEIFDDQFSVERPDGSNFTLKIRSTKLEDSAMYFCASSERRGTITGELFFGEGSRLTVL.

The chain links TRBV10-3 to TRBJ2-7; D is uncertain. This CDR3 comprises 12 residues. CDR1 is ENHRY and CDR2 is SYGVKD in the germline V gene. Trimming took off 8 bases at V and 2 bases at J, with 10 bases between the two ends. The CDR3 loop is CAISRETYEQYF. For the CDR3, the DNA is TGTGCCATCTCTCGAGAGACCTACGAGCAGTACTTC.

This chain links TRBV2 with TRBJ2-1; TRBD1 agrees at 10 bases. J gave up 0 bases and V 5 bases, and 7 bases lay outside the gene matches. This CDR3 has 17 residues. The germline gives CDR1 SNHLY, CDR2 FYNNEI. The CDR3 loop reads CASSRDRGLGSYNEQFF. CDR3 nucleotides: TGTGCCAGCAGTCGGGACAGGGGCCTGGGCTCCTACAATGAGCAGTTCTTC.